This TCR beta chain was captured in a study of OX40 agonist ivuxolimab in advanced cancers. TCRdb's table, derived via immunoSEQ multiplex PCR, lists solely in-frame clones and lacks some. The sample lists tens of thousands of clones, approximately 81% occurring once. The cohort excluded patients with autoimmune disease history or systemic immunosuppression. Peripheral blood came from all dose cohorts at three timepoints. V lost 5 bases and J 2 bases, leaving 13 bases between the germline ends. The CDR3 runs to 15 residues. Looked up from germline, CDR1 is MNHEY and CDR2 is SVGAGI. The sequencing here drew on CD4+ or CD8+ T cells sorted from blood, taken in a trial of the OX40 agonist ivuxolimab. This sequence joins TRBV6-5 and TRBJ1-3; D remains unclear. The receptor was isolated from an adult with an advanced solid tumor such as melanoma, head and neck, liver or kidney cancer. This chain's CDR3 is CASSTAVSPGNTIYF. The DNA for the CDR3 is TGTGCCAGCAGTACCGCGGTGTCCCCTGGAAACACCATATATTTT.